Given below is one T cell receptor (beta chain) in context. The CDR3 spans 14 residues. Germline CDR1 and CDR2: SGHRS and YFSETQ. J gave up 3 bases and V 6 bases, and 6 bases lay outside the gene matches. This sample is part of a study of control samples from healthy donors and cancer patients. Sequencing used immunoSEQ multiplex PCR; TCRdb keeps in-frame clones, though not all of them. The top ten clones hold more than 3% of a sample with 70,000 to 75,000 clones, about 90% of them seen once. The source is a woman aged 50 to 60 in good health. The chain recombines TRBV5-1 with TRBJ2-7; 10 bases line up with TRBD1. What was sequenced was blood. Written as DNA, the CDR3 is TGCGCCAGCAAGGCGGGACAGGGGAACTACGAGCAGTACTTC. Protein sequence: CASKAGQGNYEQYF.